The 30 T cell receptor beta chains below come from one sample, sequenced in a study of Tregs in tolerant kidney transplant recipients. Repertoires were generated with immunoSEQ multiplex PCR, while TCRdb's copy carries only in-frame clones and drops some. The sample carries roughly 86,000 clones, 80% to 95% recorded once. Related graft donors supplied nonmyeloablative bone marrow transplants, and mixed chimerism was transient. The sample consisted of CD4+ T cells from blood (PBMCs), taken 12 months after the transplant. The source is a human patient who received a combined kidney and bone marrow transplant. Part of the T cells may come from the graft donor.

The chain combines TRBV6-4 with TRBJ2-2, with a weak D call TRBD1 (5 bases). In germline, CDR1 is MRHNA, CDR2 SNTAGT. The CDR3 length is 17 residues. V was shortened by 3 bases and J by 4 bases, with 18 bases between the two germline ends. Here the CDR3 reads CASSENPGRGITGELFF. As DNA, the CDR3 is TGTGCCAGCAGTGAAAATCCAGGGCGCGGCATCACCGGGGAGCTGTTTTTT.

The V and J genes are TRBV19 and TRBJ2-1, with 7 nucleotides matching TRBD1. V shed 5 bases, J shed 10 bases, and the junction held 8 bases outside the gene matches. The V gene's germline CDR1 is LNHDA and CDR2 SQIVND (reference sequence). The CDR3 contains 13 residues. CDR3 coding DNA: TGTGCCAGTAGTCCCGAACAGGGGAGAGAGCAGTTCTTC. This codes for CASSPEQGREQFF.

The chain combines TRBV28 with TRBJ2-1; D gene unclear. The CDR3 is made up of 16 amino acids. V lost 5 bases, J lost 7 bases, and 21 bases lay in between. Looked up from germline, CDR1 is MDHEN and CDR2 is SYDVKM. The CDR3 bases are TGTGCCAGCAGTCCCCCGGGTGGCAATCTTGGTAATGAGCAGTTCTTC. Its protein is CASSPPGGNLGNEQFF. The complete variable domain, with remaining parts taken from reference TRBV28 and TRBJ2-1, reads DVKVTQSSRYLVKRTGEKVFLECVQDMDHENMFWYRQDPGLGLRLIYFSYDVKMKEKGDIPEGYSVSREKKERFSLILESASTNQTSMYLCASSPPGGNLGNEQFFGPGTRLTVL.

This chain links TRBV7-8 with TRBJ2-5; TRBD1 is a possible D gene (5 bases). The J call may not be correct, given that the DNA end is closer to TRBJ2-7. The CDR3 length is 14 residues. Germline V gives CDR1 SGHVS, CDR2 FQNEAQ. The CDR3 protein is CASSFGQGSYEQYF. CDR3 coding DNA: TGTGCCAGCAGTTTCGGGCAGGGATCCTACGAGCAGTACTTC.

In its sample, this clone was seen once. The V and J genes are TRBV11-3 and TRBJ2-1, with a possible D match to TRBD2 (7 bases). Germline CDR1 is SGHNT and CDR2 is YENEEA. The CDR3 length is 16 residues. Trimming stripped 5 bases from V and 6 bases from J, with 20 bases between. The CDR3 DNA reads TGTGCCAGCAGCCCCTTTTGGGGGGGCGGGTTCAATGAGCAGTTCTTC. It is translated as CASSPFWGGGFNEQFF.

The chain carries TRBV5-1 and TRBJ1-3; D call uncertain. The length of the CDR3 is 16 residues. Deletions cut 0 bases from V and 3 bases from J, with 13 bases between. The germline gives CDR1 SGHRS, CDR2 YFSETQ. The CDR3 bases are TGCGCCAGCAGCTTGGTCCCCCAGGATGGTGGAAACACCATATATTTT. This gives the protein CASSLVPQDGGNTIYF.

The V call is TRBV9, the J call TRBJ1-4; maybe TRBD1 (6 bases). Germline assignment: CDR1 SGDLS and CDR2 YYNGEE. The CDR3 is 16 amino acids. The V gene lost 0 bases and the J gene lost 10 bases, with 19 bases spanning the gap. CDR3 nucleotide sequence: TGTGCCAGCAGCGTAGGGGAGACAGGTGGGAGGGCAAAACTGTTTTTT. Translated, it gives CASSVGETGGRAKLFF.

This chain uses TRBV29-1 with TRBJ2-1, with TRBD2 matching over 9 bases. This CDR3 spans 15 amino acids. CDR1 is SQVTM and CDR2 is ANQGSEA in the germline V gene. V lost 4 bases and J lost 5; bases outside the gene matches: 9. CDR3 in DNA: TGCAGCGTTGTGGGCCTAGCGGGATGGAACAATGAGCAGTTCTTC. Translated, it gives CSVVGLAGWNNEQFF.

This chain uses TRBV5-1 with TRBJ2-5; 14 positions match TRBD2. The CDR3 runs to 16 residues. Per germline, CDR1 SGHRS and CDR2 YFSETQ. V was pared by 4 bases and J by 4 bases, with 6 bases of the junction left unmatched. The CDR3 is CASSGGLAGGRETQYF. The DNA for the CDR3 is TGCGCCAGCAGCGGAGGACTAGCGGGAGGAAGAGAGACCCAGTACTTC.

This clone was picked up one time. This chain connects TRBV7-2 to TRBJ1-5; no definite D call. This CDR3 comprises 15 residues. Germline loops: CDR1 SGHTA, CDR2 FQGNSA. Deletions cut 0 bases from V and 6 bases from J, with 12 bases between. Here the CDR3 reads CASSLATGLGQPQHF. CDR3 nucleotide sequence: TGTGCCAGCAGCTTAGCGACTGGGTTGGGTCAGCCCCAGCATTTT.

The chain carries TRBV7-2 and TRBJ2-7, with D perhaps TRBD1 (6 bases). The CDR3 length is 14 residues. Looked up from germline, CDR1 is SGHTA and CDR2 is FQGNSA. The V and J ends lost 2 bases and 3 bases respectively, with 11 bases between them. The CDR3 region is CASSLRGSNYEQYF. Here the CDR3 DNA reads TGTGCCAGCAGCTTAAGGGGGAGTAACTACGAGCAGTACTTC.

The J gene is TRBJ2-1, the V gene TRBV27; 9 bases map to TRBD1. This CDR3 is built from 14 residues. J lost 2 bases, V lost 5 bases, and 1 base had no gene match. Germline CDR1 MNHEY, CDR2 SMNVEV (reference sequence). The CDR3 DNA sequence: TGTGCCAGCAGTGGACAGGGGCCCTACAATGAGCAGTTCTTC. Its protein product is CASSGQGPYNEQFF.

This chain joins TRBV2 and TRBJ2-3; D possibly corresponds to TRBD2 (5 bases). Trimming removed 4 bases from V and 7 bases from J, with 9 bases in between. There are 12 residues in the CDR3. The germline V gene has CDR1 SNHLY and CDR2 FYNNEI. The CDR3 loop reads CASSATGNTQYF. In nucleotides, the CDR3 is TGTGCCAGCAGTGCCACCGGGAATACGCAGTATTTT.

This clone was detected once. This chain joins TRBV5-4 and TRBJ2-1, with 7 bases fitting TRBD2. The germline CDR1 and CDR2 sequences are SGHNT and YYREEE (reference sequence). Trimming cost V 4 bases and J 3 bases; bases outside gene matches: 7. This CDR3 region has 15 residues. Here the CDR3 reads CASSTSGTNYNEQFF. As DNA, the CDR3 is TGTGCCAGCAGCACCAGCGGGACTAACTACAATGAGCAGTTCTTC.

The chain uses TRBV5-1 and TRBJ1-1, with D possibly TRBD1 on 6 matching bases. V was trimmed by 0 bases and J by 5 bases, leaving 14 bases between them. The CDR3 contains 15 residues. Germline CDR1 reads SGHRS; CDR2 reads YFSETQ. The CDR3 loop reads CASSLAGGLRTEAFF. CDR3 coding DNA: TGCGCCAGCAGCTTGGCCGGGGGGCTTAGGACTGAAGCTTTCTTT.

The gene calls are TRBV5-6 and TRBJ2-1; a possible D gene is TRBD2 (6 bases). V lost 4 bases and J 13 bases, leaving 18 bases between the germline ends. Germline V gives CDR1 SGHDT, CDR2 YYEEEE. The CDR3 runs to 13 residues. The CDR3 coding sequence is TGTGCCAGCAGCCGCTACGGTACTAGCATCCAGTTCTTC. The encoded protein is CASSRYGTSIQFF.

V gene TRBV30 combines with J gene TRBJ2-7, with a possible D match to TRBD1 (5 bases). The germline V and J ends were trimmed by 0 bases and 5 bases, with 17 bases remaining between them. Germline loops: CDR1 GTSNPN, CDR2 SVGIG (reference sequence). The CDR3 has 15 residues. CDR3 coding DNA: TGTGCCTGGAGTGTAAAGGGCGCAGGGATGAACGAGCAGTACTTC. Its translation: CAWSVKGAGMNEQYF.

The chain combines TRBV7-9 with TRBJ2-7; TRBD1 is a possible D gene (6 bases). The CDR3 loop spans 12 amino acids. V shed 6 bases and J shed 2 bases, with 8 bases lying between them. Germline V gene data show CDR1 as SEHNR and CDR2 as FQNEAQ (reference sequence). In DNA, the CDR3 is TGTGCCAGCAGTCGGACAGCCTACGAGCAGTACTTC. This codes for CASSRTAYEQYF.

For this clone: The sample contains more than one DNA sequence encoding this CDR3. J is TRBJ2-3 and V is TRBV6-5, with D tentatively TRBD2 (6 bases). The germline V and J ends were trimmed by 4 bases and 1 base, with 6 bases remaining between them. Germline values: CDR1 MNHEY, CDR2 SVGAGI. The CDR3 has 13 residues. The CDR3 sequence: CASSSGGTDTQYF. The CDR3 bases are TGTGCCAGCAGTTCGGGGGGCACAGATACGCAGTATTTT.

The rearrangement joins TRBV29-1 to TRBJ2-3; 8 bases are a match to TRBD2. V lost 4 bases and J lost 5; bases outside the gene matches: 2. This CDR3 region has 12 residues. Germline CDR1 SQVTM, CDR2 ANQGSEA. CDR3 loop: CSVGAGEDTQYF. In DNA form, the CDR3 reads TGCAGCGTTGGAGCGGGAGAAGATACGCAGTATTTT.

The chain uses TRBV6-6 and TRBJ2-5, with 9 bases fitting TRBD2. The CDR3 loop spans 13 amino acids. Trimming took 6 bases from V and 4 from J; bases not matched to a gene: 3. Germline lookup yields CDR1 MNHNY and CDR2 SVGAGI (reference sequence). The CDR3 region is CASRASGVETQYF. In DNA, the CDR3 is TGTGCCAGCAGGGCTAGCGGGGTAGAGACCCAGTACTTC.

The chain combines TRBV5-1 with TRBJ2-5, with D maybe TRBD2 (6 bases). V was pared by 0 bases and J by 5 bases, with 14 bases between. The CDR3 is 15 residues long. CDR1 SGHRS and CDR2 YFSETQ come from the germline V gene. The CDR3 DNA sequence: TGCGCCAGCAGCTTGGCGGGCAGGAGGGTGGAGACCCAGTACTTC. The encoded protein is CASSLAGRRVETQYF. Filled out from reference TRBV5-1 and TRBJ2-5, the complete variable domain reads KAGVTQTPRYLIKTRGQQVTLSCSPISGHRSVSWYQQTPGQGLQFLFEYFSETQRNKGNFPGRFSGRQFSNSRSEMNVSTLELGDSALYLCASSLAGRRVETQYFGPGTRLLVL.

The V and J genes are TRBV11-2 and TRBJ2-2; a weak D match, TRBD1 (6 bases). The CDR3 length is 15 residues. Germline V gene data show CDR1 as SGHAT and CDR2 as FQNNGV. V lost 5 bases and J 2 bases, leaving 12 bases between the germline ends. Here the CDR3 DNA reads TGTGCCAGCAGCATCCTACAGGGTAACACCGGGGAGCTGTTTTTT. The encoded protein is CASSILQGNTGELFF.

The chain is built from TRBV10-3 and TRBJ2-1; 9 bases are a match to TRBD2. V lost 7 bases, J lost 7 bases, and 8 bases stayed unmatched. Germline loops: CDR1 ENHRY, CDR2 SYGVKD. This CDR3 is 14 amino acids long. The CDR3, as DNA: TGTGCCATCAAAACTAGCGGGCAGGCGAATGAGCAGTTCTTC. Residues: CAIKTSGQANEQFF.

V and J are TRBV2 and TRBJ2-4; 7 bases are a match to TRBD2. This CDR3 contains 12 residues. V dropped 4 bases and J dropped 8; count of bases not matched to a gene: 2. Germline CDR1 is SNHLY and CDR2 is FYNNEI. CDR3 amino acids: CASSGREDIQYF. CDR3 bases: TGTGCCAGCAGTGGACGGGAGGACATTCAGTACTTC. The full variable domain, in which reference TRBV2 and TRBJ2-4 provide the parts outside the CDR3, is EPEVTQTPSHQVTQMGQEVILRCVPISNHLYFYWYRQILGQKVEFLVSFYNNEISEKSEIFDDQFSVERPDGSNFTLKIRSTKLEDSAMYFCASSGREDIQYFGAGTRLSVL.

The CDR3 sequence is CASSPYKTSLTDTQYF. CDR3 coding DNA: TGTGCCAGCAGTCCCTATAAGACTAGTTTAACAGATACGCAGTATTTT. This sequence joins TRBV27 and TRBJ2-3, with D possibly being TRBD2 (6 bases). Germline CDR1 is MNHEY and CDR2 is SMNVEV (reference sequence). V lost 5 bases and J 3 bases, leaving 18 bases between the germline ends. The CDR3 extends over 16 amino acids.

The chain carries TRBV10-3 and TRBJ1-1, with 9 bases aligning to TRBD1. The germline CDR1 and CDR2 sequences are ENHRY and SYGVKD. J was trimmed by 2 bases and V by 8 bases; bases with no gene match: 6. This CDR3 is 14 amino acids long. CDR3 sequence reads: CAIGTGRINTEAFF. CDR3 DNA sequence: TGTGCCATCGGGACAGGGAGAATTAACACTGAAGCTTTCTTT.

On this clone itself: At one of its ends the junction is not consistent with the germline gene, which may arise from a read error. Other DNA sequences in the same sample also yield this CDR3. The chain combines TRBV5-1 with TRBJ1-6; no definite D call. Germline V CDR1 and CDR2: SGHRS, YFSETQ. This CDR3 spans 19 amino acids. Written as DNA, the CDR3 is TGCGCCAGCAGCCAGACCTCTCCGGGTGTCGGCTCCTATAATTCCCCCCTCCACTTT. It encodes CASSQTSPGVGSYNSPLHF.

The chain combines TRBV5-6 with TRBJ2-5; 13 bases are a match to TRBD2. CDR1 and CDR2 from the germline V gene are SGHDT and YYEEEE. V gave up 1 base and J gave up 5 bases; unmatched junction bases: 5. The CDR3 loop spans 16 amino acids. Here the CDR3 reads CASSLTSGGAWETQYF. In nucleotides, the CDR3 is TGTGCCAGCAGCTTGACTAGCGGGGGGGCTTGGGAGACCCAGTACTTC.

The chain employs TRBV6-5 and TRBJ2-1, with TRBD1 matching 7 bases. This CDR3 contains 13 residues. Trimming removed 6 bases from V and 9 bases from J; junction bases left unmatched: 8. Germline-derived CDR1 and CDR2 are MNHEY and SVGAGI. CDR3 protein: CASRPTGYGEQFF. The CDR3 DNA follows: TGTGCCAGCAGGCCGACAGGGTACGGTGAGCAGTTCTTC.